Shown below are 15 T cell receptor beta chains from a single sample sequenced in a study of T-cell reconstitution after alpha-beta-depleted transplantation in children. Construction of the TCRbeta library involved unique molecular identifiers. TCRdb reprocessed the PCR reads via MiXCR and lists one record per CDR3 protein. Among 300,000 to 400,000 distinct CDR3 sequences listed, around 16% were seen once. The sequencing here drew on PBMCs, mostly from graft donor cells, taken 360 days after TCRalphabeta/CD19-depleted stem cell transplant. The receptors derive from a male patient under 10 years old who had a stem cell transplant for acute lymphoblastic leukemia, so the T cells may come from the graft donor.

The chain uses TRBV29-1 and TRBJ1-2, with a tentative D call TRBD1 (6 bases). There are 15 residues in the CDR3. V was pared by 6 bases and J by 4 bases, with 21 bases between. Germline-derived CDR1 and CDR2 are SQVTM and ANQGSEA. The CDR3 spells CSVARAGAVGYGYTF. The CDR3 bases are TGCAGCGTGGCTAGAGCAGGGGCAGTAGGCTATGGCTACACCTTC.

This chain uses TRBV28 with TRBJ1-6, with no clear D. This CDR3 is built from 11 residues. V dropped 8 bases and J dropped 12 bases, with 11 bases sitting between them. The germline V gene encodes CDR1 MDHEN and CDR2 SYDVKM. CDR3 protein: CASRLRGPLHF. CDR3 DNA: TGTGCCAGCCGACTAAGAGGACCCCTCCACTTT. The full variable domain, its missing parts supplied by reference TRBV28 and TRBJ1-6, is DVKVTQSSRYLVKRTGEKVFLECVQDMDHENMFWYRQDPGLGLRLIYFSYDVKMKEKGDIPEGYSVSREKKERFSLILESASTNQTSMYLCASRLRGPLHFGNGTRLTVT.

The gene calls are TRBV12-3 or TRBV12-4 and TRBJ2-2; D possibly corresponds to TRBD2 (6 bases). Deletions cut 7 bases from V and 0 bases from J, with 9 bases between. CDR3 length: 14 residues. The CDR3 spells CASIGGANTGELFF. In nucleotides, the CDR3 is TGTGCCAGCATCGGAGGGGCGAACACCGGGGAGCTGTTTTTT.

There are a few counts of this clonotype. V is TRBV20-1 and J is TRBJ2-7; D assignment may be TRBD1 or TRBD2 (5 bases each). The ends were cut back, 4 bases at V and 3 bases at J, with 13 bases in the middle. The germline gives CDR1 DFQATT, CDR2 SNEGSKA (reference sequence). The length of the CDR3 is 13 residues. In nucleotides, the CDR3 is TGCAGTGCTACGTCTGGGGGAATCTACGAGCAGTACTTC. It specifies CSATSGGIYEQYF.

This clonotype was counted only a few times. The chain has TRBV3-1 and TRBJ2-3; 7 positions agree with TRBD2. This CDR3 is built from 16 residues. The germline V gene encodes CDR1 LGHDT and CDR2 YNNKEL (reference sequence). Trimming took 4 bases from V and 2 from J; bases not matched to a gene: 9. Written as DNA, the CDR3 is TGTGCCAGCAGCCGCAGGACTAGTCTCTACACAGATACGCAGTATTTT. Translation: CASSRRTSLYTDTQYF.

In its sample, this clonotype was seen many times. J is TRBJ2-1 and V is TRBV4-3; 12 bases align to TRBD2. The germline CDR1 and CDR2 sequences are LGHNA and YSLEER. This CDR3 contains 16 residues. The junction had 3 bases not matched to a gene; V was cut back by 0 bases and J by 6 bases. The CDR3 sequence is CASSQDAGLAGNEQFF. In DNA, the CDR3 is TGCGCCAGCAGCCAAGATGCGGGACTAGCGGGCAATGAGCAGTTCTTC.

There are many counts of this clonotype. The rearrangement joins TRBV5-5 to TRBJ1-5, with D perhaps TRBD1 (5 bases). The V gene's germline CDR1 is SGHKS and CDR2 YYEKEE (reference sequence). The CDR3 covers 14 residues. Trimming shortened V by 4 bases and J by 2 bases, and 10 bases separated the two germline ends. The CDR3 reads CASSQGIRNQPQHF. The CDR3 nucleotides read TGTGCCAGCAGCCAGGGAATTCGCAATCAGCCCCAGCATTTT.

The V and J genes are TRBV20-1 and TRBJ1-4; no reliable D call. CDR1 and CDR2 (germline): DFQATT, SNEGSKA (reference sequence). The CDR3 totals 15 residues. V shed 0 bases and J shed 3 bases, with 11 bases lying between them. The CDR3, as DNA: TGCAGTGCTAGAGATCGGAGGTACTCTAATGAAAAACTGTTTTTT. Translated, it gives CSARDRRYSNEKLFF.

V gene TRBV10-3 combines with J gene TRBJ2-1; 14 positions agree with TRBD2. Looked up from germline, CDR1 is ENHRY and CDR2 is SYGVKD. This CDR3 spans 15 amino acids. Trimming at V came to 11 bases and at J to 7 bases, leaving 10 bases not matched to a gene. In DNA, the CDR3 is TGTGCCGTTCGAATGGGGACTAGCGGGAGTAATGAGCAGTTCTTC. It encodes CAVRMGTSGSNEQFF.

The rearrangement uses TRBV29-1 and TRBJ2-7; weak D call: TRBD2 (6 bases). Looked up from germline, CDR1 is SQVTM and CDR2 is ANQGSEA. Trimming pared 3 bases from V and 8 bases from J, leaving 11 bases between. The CDR3 has 11 amino acids. The CDR3 spells CSVEEGSQQYF. The DNA for the CDR3 is TGCAGCGTTGAGGAGGGCTCGCAGCAGTACTTC.

This clonotype has more than one count but fewer than ten. The V and J genes are TRBV30 and TRBJ2-7; possibly TRBD1 for D (6 bases). The CDR3 has 14 residues. Germline CDR1 reads GTSNPN; CDR2 reads SVGIG (reference sequence). Trimming left V 0 bases short and J 3 bases short, with 12 bases between. CDR3 sequence (DNA): TGTGCCTGGAGTGTACTTAGGGGGTTCTACGAGCAGTACTTC. Residues: CAWSVLRGFYEQYF.

This clonotype was seen ten or more times. V and J are TRBV29-1 and TRBJ1-5; 9 bases are a match to TRBD1. The CDR3 has 13 residues. Unmatched junction bases numbered 4, after V lost 7 bases and J lost 3 bases. Germline V CDR1 and CDR2: SQVTM, ANQGSEA. As DNA, the CDR3 is TGCAGCGCTGGACAGGGGCTCAATCAGCCCCAGCATTTT. Translating it yields CSAGQGLNQPQHF.

This CDR3 is CASSSSAKNIQYF. CDR3 in DNA: TGCGCCAGCAGTAGCTCGGCCAAAAACATTCAGTACTTC. The J gene is TRBJ2-4, the V gene TRBV5-1, with D hard to call. Per the germline V gene, CDR1 is SGHRS and CDR2 is YFSETQ. Trimming took off 5 bases at V and 1 base at J, with 7 bases between the two ends. CDR3 size: 13 residues.

This clonotype has a handful of counts. The rearrangement uses TRBV4-1 and TRBJ2-1, with 9 positions matching TRBD2. Germline CDR1 and CDR2: MGHRA and YSYEKL. The CDR3 is 15 residues long. V dropped 2 bases and J dropped 4; count of bases not matched to a gene: 3. The CDR3, as DNA: TGCGCCAGCAGCCAACTAGCGGGAACGTACAATGAGCAGTTCTTC. This sequence encodes CASSQLAGTYNEQFF.

The chain uses TRBV28 and TRBJ2-4, with 7 bases identical to TRBD2. Unmatched junction bases numbered 16, after V lost 7 bases and J lost 7 bases. The CDR3 extends over 16 amino acids. Germline CDR1 and CDR2: MDHEN and SYDVKM. The CDR3 DNA sequence: TGTGCCAGCATGGGTTTGGACGGGAGGTCTCTGAACATTCAGTACTTC. It specifies CASMGLDGRSLNIQYF.